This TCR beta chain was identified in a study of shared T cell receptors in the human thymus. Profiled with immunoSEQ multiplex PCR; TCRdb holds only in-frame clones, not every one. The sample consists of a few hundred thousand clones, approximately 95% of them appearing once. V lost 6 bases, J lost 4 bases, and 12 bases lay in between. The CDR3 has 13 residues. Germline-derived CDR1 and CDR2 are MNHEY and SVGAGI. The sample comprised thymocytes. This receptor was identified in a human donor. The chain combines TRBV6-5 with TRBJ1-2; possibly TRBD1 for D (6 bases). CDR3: CASSAGGAYGYTF. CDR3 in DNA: TGTGCCAGCAGCGCGGGGGGGGCCTATGGCTACACCTTC.